A selection of T cell receptor beta chains follows, all from one sample in a study of radiotherapy plus CTLA-4 blockade in lung cancer. Libraries were prepared by immunoSEQ multiplex PCR; TCRdb keeps only in-frame clonotypes and omits some of them. The sample has tens of thousands of clones, 65% to 80% seen once. The sample here was peripheral blood, taken from a patient treated with radiotherapy plus ipilimumab. The origin of the receptors is a human donor with non-small cell lung cancer who had a complete response to radiotherapy plus ipilimumab. Both conserved end residues are part of each CDR3. The D gene is left open where the match is weak. Clone size is shown for a subset of rows, as once, few, many or a class of expanded clone.

TRBV18	TRBJ2-1	TRBD1	-	TGTGCCAGCTCACAGGGGACAGGGGGCTACAATGAGCAGTTCTTC	CASSQGTGGYNEQFF
TRBV6-5	TRBJ1-2	-	few	TGTGCCAGCAGTTATCCCCAGGGTGGCGACTATGGCTACACCTTC	CASSYPQGGDYGYTF
TRBV5-1	TRBJ1-4	TRBD1	-	TGCGCCAGCAGCTTGGCCGGGACAGCTAATGAAAAACTGTTTTTT	CASSLAGTANEKLFF
TRBV7-9	TRBJ1-2	-	-	TGTGCCAGCAGCTTTGCTTCACAGGGCGAGAACACCTTC	CASSFASQGENTF
TRBV11-3	TRBJ2-5	-	-	TGTGCCAGCAGCTTAGGTCCGGGGGAGACCCAGTACTTC	CASSLGPGETQYF
TRBV7-9	TRBJ2-5	TRBD1	-	TGTGCCAGCAGGGCGGGACAGGCCTCTGGAGAGACCCAGTACTTC	CASRAGQASGETQYF
TRBV5-6	TRBJ1-4	-	-	TGTGCCAGCAGCCCCCTCCCCCAGGGTGGGCTGTTTTTT	CASSPLPQGGLFF
TRBV4-1	TRBJ1-6	TRBD1	-	TGCGCCAGCAGCCGGGTCGACACTCCGGGACAGGGAGTTTCACCCCTCCACTTT	CASSRVDTPGQGVSPLHF
TRBV18	TRBJ2-5	TRBD1	-	TGTGCCAGCTCATTTACAGGGGGCAGAGAGACCCAGTACTTC	CASSFTGGRETQYF
TRBV5-8	TRBJ2-1	-	-	TGTGCCAGCAGCTTGAATGAGGGACAGCAGTTCTTC	CASSLNEGQQFF
TRBV12-5	TRBJ2-5	-	-	TGTGCTAGTGGCCCCTCGGGGACAGAGACCCAGTACTTC	CASGPSGTETQYF
TRBV10-3	TRBJ1-1	-	-	TGTGCCATCAGTGAGTTACGATTTCAGGCGAACACTGAAGCTTTCTTT	CAISELRFQANTEAFF
TRBV29-1	TRBJ2-7	-	-	TGCAGCGTGGCCGGGACGGCAACCTACGAGCAGTACTTC	CSVAGTATYEQYF
TRBV6-5	TRBJ1-1	-	-	TGTGCCAGCAGTTTCCAGACAGGCGAAGCTTTCTTT	CASSFQTGEAFF
TRBV5-1	TRBJ1-1	TRBD1	-	TGCGCCAGCAGCTTCGGACAGGGTCATGGAAACACTGAAGCTTTCTTT	CASSFGQGHGNTEAFF
TRBV25-1	TRBJ1-4	TRBD1	-	TGTGCCAGCAGCAGGGGGGGGCGAGGTGAAAAACTGTTTTTT	CASSRGGRGEKLFF
TRBV11-2	TRBJ1-2	TRBD1	-	TGTGCCAGCAGCTTAACCATGGGACAGCGAACCCTCTATGGCTACACCTTC	CASSLTMGQRTLYGYTF
TRBV19	TRBJ1-2	TRBD1	few	TGTGCCAGTAGTGGGACAGAGAGGTCGGACGGCTACACCTTC	CASSGTERSDGYTF
TRBV12-5	TRBJ2-2	-	few	TGTGCTTGCATGACGTCGTATGGGGAGCTGTTTTTT	CACMTSYGELFF
TRBV6-6	TRBJ1-1	-	-	TGTGCCAGCAATAAACTAACAGGAGTGAACACTGAAGCTTTCTTT	CASNKLTGVNTEAFF